The 8 T cell receptor beta chains given below trace back to one sample, sequenced in a study of CD8 T cells in ankylosing spondylitis. TCRdb ran MiXCR on the 5' RACE reads and lists one entry per CDR3 protein. The table lists 300,000 to 400,000 distinct CDR3 sequences, roughly 15% of them singletons. The specimen sequenced was blood, either unsorted or a sorted T cell fraction (not recorded which). All receptors derive from a male donor with ankylosing spondylitis or in good health (not recorded which).

J is TRBJ2-3 and V is TRBV29-1, with D possibly TRBD2 on 5 matching bases. The CDR3 contains 11 residues. Germline loops: CDR1 SQVTM, CDR2 ANQGSEA. Trimming stripped 7 bases from V and 2 bases from J, with 7 bases between. CDR3: CSGLATDTQYF. The CDR3 coding sequence is TGCAGCGGGCTAGCCACAGATACGCAGTATTTT.

The chain couples TRBV6-1 to TRBJ2-2; D is ambiguous. The V end was cut by 5 bases, the J end by 7 bases, with 5 bases between. Germline V gene data show CDR1 as MNHNS and CDR2 as SASEGT. This CDR3 has 11 residues. DNA for the CDR3: TGTGCCAGCAGTACCTACGGGGAGCTGTTTTTT. Amino acids: CASSTYGELFF.

This clonotype appeared a few times. This rearrangement joins TRBV12-3 or TRBV12-4 to TRBJ1-2; no clear D. The CDR3 sequence is 14 residues long. Trimming stripped 2 bases from V and 1 base from J, with 8 bases between. DNA of the CDR3: TGTGCCAGCAGTTTAAACCGGGGTAACTATGGCTACACCTTC. Protein: CASSLNRGNYGYTF.

The rearrangement uses TRBV11-2 and TRBJ2-7; D call uncertain. The CDR3 has 14 residues. V dropped 5 bases and J dropped 3 bases, with 14 bases sitting between them. Germline V gives CDR1 SGHAT, CDR2 FQNNGV. The CDR3 sequence: CASSPQYVNYEQYF. CDR3 nucleotides: TGTGCCAGCAGCCCCCAATACGTGAACTACGAGCAGTACTTC.

This chain links TRBV20-1 with TRBJ1-5; D is unresolved. Germline V lookup: CDR1 DFQATT, CDR2 SNEGSKA (reference sequence). V dropped 4 bases and J dropped 2 bases, with 6 bases sitting between them. The CDR3 spans 12 residues. The CDR3 reads CSAIKGNQPQHF. DNA of the CDR3: TGCAGTGCTATAAAGGGCAATCAGCCCCAGCATTTT.

V gene TRBV6-5 combines with J gene TRBJ2-1; a possible D gene is TRBD2 (5 bases). CDR3 size: 15 residues. The V gene's germline CDR1 is MNHEY and CDR2 SVGAGI. With 8 bases removed from V and 1 base from J, the gap between germline ends came to 15 bases. This chain's CDR3 is CASGSRAGSYNEQFF. CDR3 bases: TGTGCCAGCGGTTCGAGGGCCGGGTCCTACAATGAGCAGTTCTTC.

This chain uses TRBV29-1 with TRBJ1-1, with a tentative D call TRBD1 (5 bases). Per the germline V gene, CDR1 is SQVTM and CDR2 is ANQGSEA. Trimming stripped 6 bases from V and 4 bases from J, with 15 bases between. This CDR3 comprises 13 residues. CDR3 sequence reads: CSVTVLAGTEAFF. The CDR3 nucleotides read TGCAGCGTGACAGTGCTCGCGGGCACTGAAGCTTTCTTT.

This clonotype was observed many times. The chain recombines TRBV5-1 with TRBJ2-4, with D perhaps given as TRBD1 or TRBD2 (5 bases each). CDR3 size: 14 residues. Trimming took off 4 bases at V and 0 bases at J, with 8 bases between the two ends. Germline V gene lookup returns CDR1 SGHRS and CDR2 YFSETQ. The chain's CDR3 is CASSLGTAKNIQYF. CDR3 nucleotides: TGCGCCAGCAGCCTCGGGACAGCCAAAAACATTCAGTACTTC.